Presented here are 13 T cell receptor beta chains from one specimen sequenced in a study of PD-L1 blockade in urothelial cancer. Data came from immunoSEQ multiplex PCR; TCRdb stores just in-frame clones and leaves some out. The repertoire has roughly 45,000 clones, approximately 90% of them found once; the top ten carry less than 15%. The sample consisted of PBMCs, taken around atezolizumab (anti-PD-L1) treatment. The receptor source for this set is a woman in her sixties or seventies with urothelial cancer.

This chain joins TRBV10-3 and TRBJ2-2; 9 bases fit TRBD2. Germline CDR1 is ENHRY and CDR2 is SYGVKD. The length of the CDR3 is 15 residues. V gave up 4 bases and J gave up 3 bases; unmatched junction bases: 3. The CDR3 region has the DNA TGTGCCATCAGTGGGGCTAGCGGGGACACCGGGGAGCTGTTTTTT. Translating gives CAISGASGDTGELFF.

The CDR3 nucleotides are TGTGCCAGCAGCTTCGAACTAGCGGGGTACGAGCAGTACTTC. Residues: CASSFELAGYEQYF. V gene TRBV7-9 combines with J gene TRBJ2-7; 10 nucleotides match TRBD2. Trimming cost V 3 bases and J 4 bases; bases outside gene matches: 3. Germline CDR1 SEHNR, CDR2 FQNEAQ (reference sequence). The CDR3 loop spans 14 amino acids.

The chain recombines TRBV4-2 with TRBJ2-3; possible D gene TRBD2, 6 bases. Trimming removed 5 bases at V and 0 bases at J, with 15 bases between. In germline, CDR1 is LGHNA, CDR2 YNFKEQ. The CDR3 runs to 16 residues. CDR3 residues: CASSGPGTGSTDTQYF. The CDR3 region has the DNA TGTGCCAGCAGCGGACCCGGGACTGGGAGCACAGATACGCAGTATTTT.

In this sample, this clone turned up once. This rearrangement joins TRBV5-4 to TRBJ2-3, with D perhaps matching TRBD2 (7 bases). Trimming pared 0 bases from V and 2 bases from J, leaving 13 bases between. CDR1 and CDR2 from the germline V gene are SGHNT and YYREEE (reference sequence). This CDR3 spans 16 amino acids. In DNA form, the CDR3 reads TGTGCCAGCAGCTTGGGGGGGGGCTCCTACACAGATACGCAGTATTTT. Its translation: CASSLGGGSYTDTQYF.

This chain connects TRBV15 to TRBJ2-2; 9 bases match TRBD2. Germline CDR1 is LNHNV and CDR2 is YYDKDF (reference sequence). V trimming: 1 base; J trimming: 1 base; junction bases outside the gene matches: 4. The CDR3 spans 17 residues. The CDR3 reads CATSRVGSGGNTGELFF. DNA for the CDR3: TGTGCCACCAGCAGAGTGGGTAGCGGGGGGAACACCGGGGAGCTGTTTTTT. Drawing the rest from reference TRBV15 and TRBJ2-2, the complete variable domain is DAMVIQNPRYQVTQFGKPVTLSCSQTLNHNVMYWYQQKSSQAPKLLFHYYDKDFNNEADTPDNFQSRRPNTSFCFLDIRSPGLGDTAMYLCATSRVGSGGNTGELFFGEGSRLTVL.

V is TRBV7-3 and J is TRBJ2-3, with D perhaps matching TRBD2 (5 bases). The CDR3 runs to 13 residues. Germline V gene lookup returns CDR1 SGHTA and CDR2 FQGTGA. The V end was cut by 4 bases, the J end by 6 bases, with 11 bases between. The CDR3 loop is CASSSSPGDTQYF. CDR3 nucleotides: TGTGCCAGCAGCTCGTCCCCGGGGGATACGCAGTATTTT.

This sequence joins TRBV6-5 and TRBJ2-7, with TRBD1 matching over 12 bases. The length of the CDR3 is 14 residues. The V and J ends lost 6 bases and 6 bases, in that order; junction bases with no gene match: 6. Per the germline V gene, CDR1 is MNHEY and CDR2 is SVGAGI. As DNA, the CDR3 is TGTGCCAGCAGGCCGGGACAGGGGGCGGGCGAGCAGTACTTC. It yields the protein CASRPGQGAGEQYF.

The V call is TRBV10-3, the J call TRBJ1-3, with 9 bases matching TRBD1. From germline, CDR1 is ENHRY and CDR2 SYGVKD. This CDR3 spans 14 amino acids. Losses at the gene ends were 0 bases for V and 7 bases for J; bases not matched to a gene: 1. This chain's CDR3 is CAISESDRGNTIYF. The CDR3, as DNA: TGTGCCATCAGTGAGTCGGACAGGGGCAACACCATATATTTT.

The chain employs TRBV4-3 and TRBJ1-1; the D is unclear. The CDR3 totals 14 residues. The V gene's germline CDR1 is LGHNA and CDR2 YSLEER. V was shortened by 5 bases and J by 1 base, with 11 bases between the two germline ends. CDR3 region: CASSSRVPNTEAFF. As DNA, the CDR3 is TGCGCCAGCAGCTCCCGGGTCCCGAACACTGAAGCTTTCTTT.

The chain couples TRBV13 to TRBJ2-3; TRBD2 matches 9 bases. Germline V gene lookup returns CDR1 PRHDT and CDR2 FYEKMQ (reference sequence). V lost 2 bases to trimming and J lost 3 bases; unmatched junction nucleotides: 12. The CDR3 runs to 18 residues. For the CDR3, the DNA is TGTGCCAGCAGCTTAAAGGAGGGTAGCGGGAGTGGAACAGATACGCAGTATTTT. It encodes CASSLKEGSGSGTDTQYF.

The chain links TRBV28 to TRBJ1-1; 10 bases align to TRBD1. Per germline, CDR1 MDHEN and CDR2 SYDVKM. CDR3 length: 17 amino acids. J lost 4 bases, V lost 4 bases, and 12 bases had no gene match. The CDR3 reads CASSSTGGGLWFTEAFF. DNA of the CDR3: TGTGCCAGCAGTTCGACAGGGGGCGGGTTGTGGTTCACTGAAGCTTTCTTT.

This chain uses TRBV2 with TRBJ1-2, with D hard to call. V was shortened by 6 bases and J by 7 bases, with 33 bases between the two germline ends. The CDR3 has 19 residues. CDR1 is SNHLY, CDR2 FYNNEI, per germline. The CDR3 DNA follows: TGTGCCAGCAGAGTGGAAGAAACAGCGTGGGGAGGCGACTTTAGTGGCTACACCTTC. Translated, it gives CASRVEETAWGGDFSGYTF.

The chain joins TRBV18 to TRBJ2-1; D is unresolved. CDR1 and CDR2 from the germline V gene are KGHSH and LQKENI. The CDR3 totals 11 residues. V was cut by 5 bases and J by 5 bases, with 4 bases left in between. CDR3 in amino acids: CASSTNNEQFF. The CDR3 coding sequence is TGTGCCAGCTCAACAAACAATGAGCAGTTCTTC.